One sample yielded the 27 T cell receptor beta chains listed below, sequenced in a study of PD-L1 blockade in urothelial cancer. Time point reported: pretreatment peripheral blood. TCRdb's table, derived via immunoSEQ multiplex PCR, lists solely in-frame clones and lacks some. Of 55,000 to 80,000 clones in the sample, 86% were seen once. Material: PBMCs, obtained around atezolizumab (anti-PD-L1) treatment. These receptors all stem from a man between 60 and 70 years old with urothelial cancer.

This clone was observed a handful of times. The rearrangement uses TRBV2 and TRBJ1-2, with no clear D. Trimming removed 5 bases at V and 5 bases at J, with 6 bases between. CDR1 is SNHLY and CDR2 is FYNNEI in the germline V gene. The CDR3 spans 11 residues. The CDR3 DNA follows: TGTGCCAGCAGTCTGGAGTATGGCTACACCTTC. Its protein is CASSLEYGYTF.

The chain carries TRBV10-3 and TRBJ1-5, with 9 nucleotides matching TRBD1. The CDR3 totals 18 residues. V dropped 2 bases and J dropped 7; count of bases not matched to a gene: 15. Germline CDR1 ENHRY, CDR2 SYGVKD. The CDR3 loop reads CAISEAHGQGPSGQPQHF. The CDR3 coding sequence is TGTGCCATCAGTGAGGCCCATGGACAGGGGCCAAGCGGCCAGCCCCAGCATTTT.

The chain uses TRBV6-4 and TRBJ2-3; unclear D gene. The length of the CDR3 is 14 residues. Trimming stripped 6 bases from V and 4 bases from J, with 14 bases between. Germline V lookup: CDR1 MRHNA, CDR2 SNTAGT. CDR3 nucleotide sequence: TGTGCCAGCAGGGAAGGATTTAGCTCAGATACGCAGTATTTT. Protein product: CASREGFSSDTQYF.

V is TRBV27 and J is TRBJ1-5; 12 nucleotides line up with TRBD1. Germline CDR1 MNHEY, CDR2 SMNVEV (reference sequence). V trimming: 4 bases; J trimming: 5 bases; junction bases outside the gene matches: 9. This CDR3 is built from 17 residues. CDR3 sequence reads: CASSWTGTGGADQPQHF. Written as DNA, the CDR3 is TGTGCCAGCAGTTGGACCGGGACAGGGGGCGCGGATCAGCCCCAGCATTTT.

This sequence joins TRBV29-1 and TRBJ2-2, with 8 bases fitting TRBD1. Germline trimming cut 1 base from V and 7 bases from J; bases unmatched to any gene: 8. CDR1 and CDR2 (germline): SQVTM, ANQGSEA. This CDR3 is built from 15 residues. CDR3 amino acids: CSVEVRQGADGELFF. Here the CDR3 DNA reads TGCAGCGTTGAAGTTCGGCAGGGGGCGGACGGGGAGCTGTTTTTT.

This clone turned up a few times. This rearrangement joins TRBV19 to TRBJ1-1, with TRBD1 matching 9 bases. From germline, CDR1 is LNHDA and CDR2 SQIVND (reference sequence). The ends lost 7 bases at V and 4 bases at J; junction bases unmatched: 10. CDR3 length: 15 residues. The CDR3 spells CASTLRTGAATEAFF. The CDR3 DNA follows: TGTGCCAGTACCCTAAGGACAGGGGCGGCCACTGAAGCTTTCTTT.

This rearrangement joins TRBV29-1 to TRBJ1-1; 8 bases fit TRBD1. The V and J ends lost 6 bases and 1 base, in that order; junction bases with no gene match: 4. CDR1 is SQVTM, CDR2 ANQGSEA, per germline. The CDR3 runs 13 residues. The CDR3 nucleotides are TGCAGCGTGAGGGACAGGTCGAACACTGAAGCTTTCTTT. This sequence encodes CSVRDRSNTEAFF. Full variable domain (outside the CDR3, taken from reference TRBV29-1 and TRBJ1-1): SAVISQKPSRDICQRGTSLTIQCQVDSQVTMMFWYRQQPGQSLTLIATANQGSEATYESGFVIDKFPISRPNLTFSTLTVSNMSPEDSSIYLCSVRDRSNTEAFFGQGTRLTVV.

The rearrangement joins TRBV25-1 to TRBJ1-2; TRBD1 aligns across 9 bases. Germline V gene lookup returns CDR1 MGHDK and CDR2 SYGVNS. Trimming cost V 3 bases and J 8 bases; bases outside gene matches: 13. There are 16 residues in the CDR3. The CDR3 coding sequence is TGTGCCAGCAGTGACTCCGGGACAGGGAACTTGCTAGGCTACACCTTC. This encodes CASSDSGTGNLLGYTF.

Comments on this clone: It may be a read error: a sequence one base away is much more abundant. V is TRBV7-3 and J is TRBJ2-3, with no clear D. This CDR3 spans 13 amino acids. In germline, CDR1 is SGHTA, CDR2 FQGTGA. V was shortened by 0 bases and J by 4 bases, with 5 bases between the two germline ends. In DNA, the CDR3 is TGTGCCAGCAGCTTAACGGGCTCAGATACGCAGTATTTT. Its translation: CASSLTGSDTQYF.

The chain recombines TRBV7-9 with TRBJ2-3; unclear D gene. The germline gives CDR1 SEHNR, CDR2 FQNEAQ (reference sequence). V dropped 5 bases and J dropped 2 bases, with 14 bases sitting between them. This CDR3 region has 15 residues. CDR3 sequence: CASSQSFQITDTQYF. CDR3 sequence (DNA): TGTGCCAGCAGCCAAAGTTTCCAGATCACAGATACGCAGTATTTT. The whole variable domain, remainder taken from reference TRBV7-9 and TRBJ2-3, is DTGVSQNPRHKITKRGQNVTFRCDPISEHNRLYWYRQTLGQGPEFLTYFQNEAQLEKSRLLSDRFSAERPKGSFSTLEIQRTEQGDSAMYLCASSQSFQITDTQYFGPGTRLTVL.

The V call is TRBV7-9, the J call TRBJ1-1; possible D gene TRBD1, 6 bases. Deletions cut 5 bases from V and 11 bases from J, with 15 bases between. Germline V gene sequence: CDR1 SEHNR, CDR2 FQNEAQ (reference sequence). The CDR3 loop spans 12 amino acids. The chain's CDR3 is CASSREQRGAFF. CDR3 bases: TGTGCCAGCAGCCGAGAACAGAGGGGGGCTTTCTTT.

The chain is built from TRBV14 and TRBJ1-2, with a possible D match to TRBD1 (6 bases). Per the germline V gene, CDR1 is SGHDN and CDR2 is FVKESK. Trimming took 4 bases from V and 0 from J, leaving 18 bases between them. The CDR3 covers 17 residues. The CDR3, as DNA: TGTGCCAGCAGCCTGCGGACAGCTCGGCTGGCTAACTATGGCTACACCTTC. This translates into CASSLRTARLANYGYTF.

The gene calls are TRBV19 and TRBJ2-5; D might be TRBD2 (6 bases). The CDR3 has 13 residues. Trimming cost V 6 bases and J 2 bases, with 10 bases left between them. CDR1 LNHDA and CDR2 SQIVND come from the germline V gene (reference sequence). CDR3 region: CASRSGSQETQYF. In nucleotides, the CDR3 is TGTGCCAGTAGGTCCGGGAGTCAAGAGACCCAGTACTTC.

The V gene is TRBV4-2, the J gene TRBJ2-5; TRBD2 aligns across 10 bases. Germline CDR1 is LGHNA and CDR2 is YNFKEQ. There are 19 residues in the CDR3. V lost 0 bases to trimming and J lost 4 bases; unmatched junction nucleotides: 14. The CDR3: CASSQDKGSGGRFPETQYF. The CDR3 DNA reads TGTGCCAGCAGCCAAGATAAGGGTAGCGGGGGGCGGTTTCCAGAGACCCAGTACTTC.

V and J are TRBV25-1 and TRBJ2-5; the match to TRBD2 covers 14 bases. V was clipped by 3 bases and J by 2 bases; unmatched bases: 8. Germline values: CDR1 MGHDK, CDR2 SYGVNS. The length of the CDR3 is 18 residues. CDR3 protein: CASSDSRRTSGGQETQYF. Here the CDR3 DNA reads TGTGCCAGCAGTGATTCCCGCCGGACTAGCGGGGGGCAAGAGACCCAGTACTTC.

The CDR3: CASSLGGPNTEAFF. The DNA for the CDR3 is TGTGCCAGCAGCCTCGGCGGGCCGAACACTGAAGCTTTCTTT. The rearrangement uses TRBV6-5 and TRBJ1-1; D call uncertain. Trimming left V 6 bases short and J 1 base short, with 12 bases between. The germline CDR1 and CDR2 sequences are MNHEY and SVGAGI. The CDR3 is made up of 14 amino acids.

The chain joins TRBV7-2 to TRBJ2-1; no reliable D call. V was clipped by 5 bases and J by 0 bases, with 14 bases between them. CDR3 size: 16 residues. Germline CDR1 SGHTA, CDR2 FQGNSA. DNA of the CDR3: TGTGCCAGCAGCCCCCGCGCCCTCAACTCCTACAATGAGCAGTTCTTC. This gives the protein CASSPRALNSYNEQFF.

The chain links TRBV11-3 to TRBJ1-1; D remains unclear. V was clipped by 0 bases and J by 0 bases, with 11 bases between them. This CDR3 region has 16 residues. The V gene's germline CDR1 is SGHNT and CDR2 YENEEA. CDR3 in amino acids: CASSLESTVMNTEAFF. Here the CDR3 DNA reads TGTGCCAGCAGCTTAGAGTCTACGGTCATGAACACTGAAGCTTTCTTT.

This chain uses TRBV5-1 with TRBJ1-3, with 9 bases identical to TRBD1. Germline-derived CDR1 and CDR2 are SGHRS and YFSETQ. Trimming cost V 4 bases and J 8 bases; bases outside gene matches: 7. CDR3 length: 14 amino acids. Written as DNA, the CDR3 is TGCGCCAGCAGCACCGGGACAGGGATGGACACCATATATTTT. Its protein is CASSTGTGMDTIYF.

The chain is built from TRBV18 and TRBJ2-7; D is perhaps TRBD1 (6 bases). Per the germline V gene, CDR1 is KGHSH and CDR2 is LQKENI. This CDR3 spans 13 amino acids. Between the trimmed V and J ends, which lost 4 bases and 1 base, there was a span of 8 bases. The CDR3 protein is CASSRQESYEQYF. As DNA, the CDR3 is TGTGCCAGCTCACGACAGGAGTCCTACGAGCAGTACTTC.

For the CDR3, the DNA is TGTGCCAGCAGTTTTGGGGCTTTGGAGACCCAGTACTTC. It specifies CASSFGALETQYF. The J gene is TRBJ2-5, the V gene TRBV27; weak D call: TRBD1 (5 bases). The CDR3 runs to 13 residues. Trimming removed 3 bases at V and 5 bases at J, with 10 bases between. CDR1 and CDR2 from the germline V gene are MNHEY and SMNVEV (reference sequence).

The gene calls are TRBV7-2 and TRBJ2-5; 10 bases line up with TRBD2. Unmatched junction bases numbered 11, after V lost 1 base and J lost 0 bases. CDR3 length equals 19 residues. CDR1 SGHTA and CDR2 FQGNSA come from the germline V gene. The CDR3 region has the DNA TGTGCCAGCAGCTTAGTAGCTAGCGGGGGTGGTAAGGACCAAGAGACCCAGTACTTC. Protein sequence: CASSLVASGGGKDQETQYF.

V gene TRBV7-2 combines with J gene TRBJ1-1, with D uncertain. CDR3 size: 15 residues. The germline V and J ends were trimmed by 1 base and 0 bases, with 9 bases remaining between them. CDR1 SGHTA and CDR2 FQGNSA come from the germline V gene. CDR3 nucleotide sequence: TGTGCCAGCAGCTTAGGTGGACTCATGAACACTGAAGCTTTCTTT. Its protein is CASSLGGLMNTEAFF.

The chain has TRBV6-5 and TRBJ2-7; 12 nucleotides agree with TRBD1. Germline V gene data show CDR1 as MNHEY and CDR2 as SVGAGI. V shed 6 bases and J 6 bases; nucleotides not matched to a gene: 3. The CDR3 covers 13 residues. CDR3 amino acids: CASSRDRGREQYF. As DNA, the CDR3 is TGTGCCAGCAGCCGGGACAGGGGGCGCGAGCAGTACTTC.

This clone appeared a few times. The chain recombines TRBV14 with TRBJ1-1; 8 positions match TRBD1. V shed 6 bases, J shed 5 bases, and the junction held 5 bases outside the gene matches. CDR3 length equals 13 residues. Per the germline V gene, CDR1 is SGHDN and CDR2 is FVKESK. CDR3 nucleotide sequence: TGTGCCAGCAGAGGACAGGGAGAAACTGAAGCTTTCTTT. Translated: CASRGQGETEAFF.

This chain connects TRBV6-5 to TRBJ1-4; D may be TRBD1 (6 bases). Deletions cut 5 bases from V and 1 base from J, with 11 bases between. Germline values: CDR1 MNHEY, CDR2 SVGAGI. The CDR3 runs 15 residues. For the CDR3, the DNA is TGTGCCAGCAGTCTCCCCAGGGGAACTAATGAAAAACTGTTTTTT. Translated: CASSLPRGTNEKLFF.

This clone was picked up one time. The rearrangement links TRBV19 to TRBJ2-4, with no clear D. The CDR3 sequence is 12 residues long. Trimming left V 1 base short and J 8 bases short, with 6 bases between. Germline assignment: CDR1 LNHDA and CDR2 SQIVND (reference sequence). CDR3 region: CASSIAGHIQYF. Written as DNA, the CDR3 is TGTGCCAGTAGTATAGCTGGGCACATTCAGTACTTC.